These 24 T cell receptor beta chains were all obtained from the same sample, sequenced in a study of T cell repertoires in cytomegalovirus infection. TCRdb independently ran MiXCR on the reads; one entry per CDR3 protein. The table records more than 400,000 distinct CDR3 sequences, less than 30% of them present only once. Material: PBMCs. These receptors were obtained from a human donor in good health (CMV status not recorded). Some clones in this sample may be carry-over from other donors' samples.

This clonotype was counted ten times or more. The V gene is TRBV5-6, the J gene TRBJ2-7; 7 bases align to TRBD2. The CDR3 spans 12 residues. Germline trimming cut 4 bases from V and 2 bases from J; bases unmatched to any gene: 0. Germline V gene data show CDR1 as SGHDT and CDR2 as YYEEEE. Written as DNA, the CDR3 is TGTGCCAGCAGCGGGAGGGCCTACGAGCAGTACTTC. This encodes CASSGRAYEQYF.

This clonotype came up once. The gene calls are TRBV24-1 and TRBJ1-1; D is unresolved. CDR1 and CDR2 from the germline V gene are KGHDR and SFDVKD. V was trimmed by 9 bases and J by 1 base, leaving 11 bases between them. This CDR3 comprises 13 residues. The CDR3 DNA follows: TGTGCCACCTCGCGGTGGCCGAACACTGAAGCTTTCTTT. The encoded protein is CATSRWPNTEAFF.

J is TRBJ1-3 and V is TRBV5-4, with D possibly TRBD1 on 5 matching bases. The CDR3 is 16 residues long. The ends were cut back, 5 bases at V and 0 bases at J, with 15 bases in the middle. Germline V gene data show CDR1 as SGHNT and CDR2 as YYREEE (reference sequence). For the CDR3, the DNA is TGTGCCAGCAGGGATATAACAGGACGCTCTGGAAACACCATATATTTT. Translating gives CASRDITGRSGNTIYF.

In this sample, this clonotype turned up a few times. This CDR3 is missing its conserved last phenylalanine or tryptophan, likely due to a read error. The DNA is left out, because the CDR3 cannot be placed on it with certainty; the CDR3 is given as TCRdb lists it. The gene calls are TRBV27 and TRBJ1-1; the listed D gene, TRBD1, was not tested against the DNA. The CDR3 is 11 amino acids long, termini counted. The V gene's germline CDR1 is MNHEY and CDR2 SMNVEV (reference sequence). CDR3 loop: CASSSMTSTGG.

The V and J genes are TRBV6-5 and TRBJ2-1, with 7 bases aligning to TRBD1. Unmatched junction bases numbered 6, after V lost 2 bases and J lost 8 bases. Germline CDR1 reads MNHEY; CDR2 reads SVGAGI. The CDR3 spans 14 residues. This CDR3 reads CASSYRGRNDEQFF. The CDR3 region has the DNA TGTGCCAGCAGTTACAGGGGGCGCAACGATGAGCAGTTCTTC.

This clonotype was detected only a few times. This chain uses TRBV2 with TRBJ2-6, with no clear D. This CDR3 comprises 18 residues. Looked up from germline, CDR1 is SNHLY and CDR2 is FYNNEI. The ends were cut back, 1 base at V and 0 bases at J, with 13 bases in the middle. CDR3 region: CASSEEGGLISGANVLTF. The CDR3 nucleotides read TGTGCCAGCAGTGAAGAAGGCGGCCTAATCTCTGGGGCCAACGTCCTGACTTTC.

This clonotype was seen more than once but under ten times. The chain carries TRBV7-9 and TRBJ1-2, with TRBD1 as a possible D gene (5 bases). Germline V gene sequence: CDR1 SEHNR, CDR2 FQNEAQ (reference sequence). The CDR3 is 15 residues long. Between the trimmed V and J ends, which lost 5 bases and 7 bases, there was a span of 20 bases. The CDR3: CASSRPRASGFGYTF. The DNA of the CDR3 is TGTGCCAGCAGCAGACCCAGGGCTTCGGGATTTGGCTACACCTTC.

This clonotype was seen more than once but under ten times. The V call is TRBV6-2 or TRBV6-3, the J call TRBJ2-1, with 16 nucleotides matching TRBD2. The CDR3 sequence is 17 residues long. Trimming took 7 bases from V and 0 from J; bases not matched to a gene: 3. Germline CDR1 MNHEY, CDR2 SVGEGT. The CDR3 protein is CASKGLAGGSSYNEQFF. The DNA of the CDR3 is TGTGCCAGCAAGGGACTAGCGGGAGGGAGCTCCTACAATGAGCAGTTCTTC.

In this sample, this clonotype turned up a few times. V and J are TRBV20-1 and TRBJ2-3, with 7 bases fitting TRBD2. Germline V lookup: CDR1 DFQATT, CDR2 SNEGSKA (reference sequence). The CDR3 extends over 14 amino acids. Trimming at V came to 6 bases and at J to 3 bases, leaving 9 bases not matched to a gene. The CDR3, as DNA: TGCAGTGCAGAGGGGCGGGAGCGGACAGATACGCAGTATTTT. As protein: CSAEGRERTDTQYF.

This clonotype has a handful of counts. V is TRBV11-2 and J is TRBJ2-2; no reliable D call. CDR3 length equals 14 residues. CDR1 SGHAT and CDR2 FQNNGV come from the germline V gene. The ends were cut back, 1 base at V and 7 bases at J, with 10 bases in the middle. The CDR3 DNA follows: TGTGCCAGCAGCTTAGGGGATCGGCTCGGGGAGCTGTTTTTT. Protein sequence: CASSLGDRLGELFF.

This clonotype was counted a few times. This chain uses TRBV7-6 with TRBJ1-6; no reliable D call. This CDR3 has 13 amino acids. CDR1 SGHVS and CDR2 FNYEAQ come from the germline V gene. V lost 0 bases and J lost 5, with 2 bases in between. CDR3 amino acids: CASSLAHNSPLHF. The DNA of the CDR3 is TGTGCCAGCAGCTTAGCGCATAATTCACCCCTCCACTTT.

There are a few counts of this clonotype. The chain links TRBV7-2 to TRBJ1-5; D is unresolved. This CDR3 contains 14 residues. In germline, CDR1 is SGHTA, CDR2 FQGNSA. Deletions cut 1 base from V and 7 bases from J, with 11 bases between. The chain's CDR3 is CASSLGQAVQPQHF. The CDR3 nucleotides read TGTGCCAGCAGCTTAGGACAAGCGGTGCAGCCCCAGCATTTT.

This clonotype appeared a few times. This chain joins TRBV5-5 and TRBJ2-1, with no clear D. The V and J ends lost 2 bases and 7 bases respectively, with 13 bases between them. The CDR3 is 14 residues long. Per germline, CDR1 SGHKS and CDR2 YYEKEE (reference sequence). The CDR3 here is CASSFDRARNEQFF. The CDR3 DNA is TGTGCCAGCAGCTTTGACCGGGCTAGAAATGAGCAGTTCTTC.

The chain uses TRBV28 and TRBJ2-3; D may be TRBD2 (6 bases). CDR3 length equals 14 residues. Germline-derived CDR1 and CDR2 are MDHEN and SYDVKM. Trimming shortened V by 4 bases and J by 2 bases, and 10 bases separated the two germline ends. CDR3 in amino acids: CASSSGVLTDTQYF. The CDR3 coding sequence is TGTGCCAGCAGTTCGGGAGTCCTCACAGATACGCAGTATTTT.

The chain links TRBV7-2 to TRBJ1-2; D gene unclear. This CDR3 is 13 amino acids long. Trimming removed 1 base at V and 4 bases at J, with 7 bases between. Germline V gene sequence: CDR1 SGHTA, CDR2 FQGNSA. The CDR3 here is CASSLGSPYGYTF. The CDR3 DNA reads TGTGCCAGCAGCTTAGGGTCTCCCTATGGCTACACCTTC. The full variable domain, with the rest looked up from reference TRBV7-2 and TRBJ1-2, is GAGVSQSPSNKVTEKGKDVELRCDPISGHTALYWYRQSLGQGLEFLIYFQGNSAPDKSGLPSDRFSAERTGGSVSTLTIQRTQQEDSAVYLCASSLGSPYGYTFGSGTRLTVV.

V usage is TRBV5-4 and J usage is TRBJ2-5; D gene unclear. The CDR3 runs 14 residues. In germline, CDR1 is SGHNT, CDR2 YYREEE (reference sequence). V lost 1 base and J lost 5, with 12 bases in between. The CDR3 DNA reads TGTGCCAGCAGCTTGCTCGGTACTGGTGAGACCCAGTACTTC. Translation gives CASSLLGTGETQYF.

This clonotype was found a few times. This chain joins TRBV12-5 and TRBJ1-3, with a tentative D call TRBD1 (5 bases). The length of the CDR3 is 14 residues. Germline CDR1 and CDR2: LGHNT and FRNRAP. Trimming removed 6 bases from V and 7 bases from J, with 16 bases in between. The CDR3 coding sequence is TGTGCTAGTGGCCCTGAGACAGTGTCGAACACCATATATTTT. Residues: CASGPETVSNTIYF.

This clonotype was seen a few times. The genes are TRBV7-9 and TRBJ2-7; 9 bases map to TRBD2. The CDR3 length is 15 residues. The germline V gene encodes CDR1 SEHNR and CDR2 FQNEAQ (reference sequence). The V and J ends lost 5 bases and 3 bases, in that order; junction bases with no gene match: 8. The CDR3 sequence: CASSPRAGGNYEQYF. Here the CDR3 DNA reads TGTGCCAGCAGCCCCCGGGCGGGAGGGAACTACGAGCAGTACTTC. The full variable domain, rest sourced from reference TRBV7-9 and TRBJ2-7, is DTGVSQNPRHKITKRGQNVTFRCDPISEHNRLYWYRQTLGQGPEFLTYFQNEAQLEKSRLLSDRFSAERPKGSFSTLEIQRTEQGDSAMYLCASSPRAGGNYEQYFGPGTRLTVT.

The V and J genes are TRBV12-3 or TRBV12-4 and TRBJ1-4; D may be TRBD1 (5 bases). This CDR3 comprises 14 residues. V was pared by 6 bases and J by 4 bases, with 12 bases between. CDR3 amino acids: CASSSGVHNEKLFF. The DNA for the CDR3 is TGTGCCAGCAGCTCGGGGGTACATAATGAAAAACTGTTTTTT.

This clonotype has more than one count but fewer than ten. The J gene is TRBJ2-1, the V gene TRBV12-3 or TRBV12-4, with TRBD1 identical over 7 bases. CDR3 length: 13 residues. The ends lost 6 bases at V and 7 bases at J; junction bases unmatched: 6. In DNA form, the CDR3 reads TGTGCCAGCAGGGGGACAGAACTAAATGAGCAGTTCTTC. Amino acids: CASRGTELNEQFF.

This chain connects TRBV27 to TRBJ2-1; a weak D match, TRBD2 (5 bases). Trimming removed 1 base from V and 8 bases from J, with 18 bases in between. The CDR3 spans 16 residues. CDR1 is MNHEY, CDR2 SMNVEV, per germline (reference sequence). The CDR3 sequence is CASSLWGDVRSDEQFF. In nucleotides, the CDR3 is TGTGCCAGCAGTTTATGGGGAGACGTGCGTTCGGATGAGCAGTTCTTC.

The CDR3 DNA reads TGTGCCAGCAGCATAACAGGGCCCGAAAAACTGTTTTTT. Its protein is CASSITGPEKLFF. The gene calls are TRBV6-8 and TRBJ1-4; a weak D match, TRBD1 (6 bases). Trimming stripped 6 bases from V and 8 bases from J, with 13 bases between. This CDR3 has 13 residues. CDR1 and CDR2 from the germline V gene are MNHGY and SAAAGT.

This clonotype was detected many times. A junction end diverges from the germline sequence, so it may reflect a read error. The CDR3 spells CASSLGGRYTGELFF. The CDR3 DNA is TGTGCCAGCAGCTTAGGCGGGAGGTACACCGGGGAGCTGTTTTTT. J is TRBJ2-2 and V is TRBV12-3 or TRBV12-4; 8 nucleotides line up with TRBD2. The CDR3 is 15 residues long.

This clonotype was counted at least ten times. V gene TRBV7-2 combines with J gene TRBJ2-1, with 9 bases matching TRBD2. The germline CDR1 and CDR2 sequences are SGHTA and FQGNSA. This CDR3 has 14 residues. Trimming cost V 10 bases and J 4 bases; bases outside gene matches: 8. CDR3 loop: CATGGRGLYNEQFF. The CDR3 nucleotides are TGTGCCACCGGCGGGAGGGGGCTTTACAATGAGCAGTTCTTC.